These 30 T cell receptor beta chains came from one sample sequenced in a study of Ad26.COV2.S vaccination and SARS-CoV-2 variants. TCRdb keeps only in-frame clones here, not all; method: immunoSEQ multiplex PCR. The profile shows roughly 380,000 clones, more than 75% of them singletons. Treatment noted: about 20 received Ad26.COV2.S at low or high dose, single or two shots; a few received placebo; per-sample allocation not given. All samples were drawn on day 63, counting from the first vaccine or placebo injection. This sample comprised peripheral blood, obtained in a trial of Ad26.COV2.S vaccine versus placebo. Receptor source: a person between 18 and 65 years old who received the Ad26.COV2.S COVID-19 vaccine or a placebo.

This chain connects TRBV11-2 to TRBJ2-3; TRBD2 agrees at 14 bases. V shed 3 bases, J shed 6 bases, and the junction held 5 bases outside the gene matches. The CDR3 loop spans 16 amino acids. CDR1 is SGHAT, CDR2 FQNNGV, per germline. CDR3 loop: CASSLGRTSGGDTQYF. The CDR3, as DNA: TGTGCCAGCAGCTTGGGTCGGACTAGCGGGGGGGATACGCAGTATTTT.

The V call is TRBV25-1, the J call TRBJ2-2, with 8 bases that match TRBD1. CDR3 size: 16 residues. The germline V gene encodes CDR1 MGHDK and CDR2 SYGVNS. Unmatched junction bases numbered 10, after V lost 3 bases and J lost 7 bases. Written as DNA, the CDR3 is TGTGCCAGCAGTGATTTTAGGGGGACAGGCCACGGGGAGCTGTTTTTT. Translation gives CASSDFRGTGHGELFF.

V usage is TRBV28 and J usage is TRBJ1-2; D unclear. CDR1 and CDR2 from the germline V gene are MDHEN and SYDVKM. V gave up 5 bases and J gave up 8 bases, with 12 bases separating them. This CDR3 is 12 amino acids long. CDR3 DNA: TGTGCCAGCAGTACCCAGCTACCCGGCTACACCTTC. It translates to CASSTQLPGYTF.

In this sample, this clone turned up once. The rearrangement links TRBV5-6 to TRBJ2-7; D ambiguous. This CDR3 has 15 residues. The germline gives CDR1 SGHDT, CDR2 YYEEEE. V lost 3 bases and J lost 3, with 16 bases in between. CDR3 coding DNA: TGTGCCAGCAGCTCTCCTAAGCCTCCTTACTACGAGCAGTACTTC. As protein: CASSSPKPPYYEQYF.

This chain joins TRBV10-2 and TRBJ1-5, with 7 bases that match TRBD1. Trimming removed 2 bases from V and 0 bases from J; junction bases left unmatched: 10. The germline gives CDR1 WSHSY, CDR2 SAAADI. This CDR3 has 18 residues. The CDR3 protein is CASSETRGQAYSNQPQHF. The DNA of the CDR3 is TGCGCCAGCAGTGAGACAAGGGGGCAGGCGTATAGCAATCAGCCCCAGCATTTT.

The CDR3 sequence: CASSLADSKEPLPTYEQYF. The CDR3 DNA reads as TGTGCCAGCAGCTTAGCCGACAGCAAGGAGCCTCTCCCGACCTACGAGCAGTACTTC. V usage is TRBV7-9 and J usage is TRBJ2-7; perhaps TRBD1 as D (5 bases). The CDR3 is 19 amino acids. Trimming took 0 bases from V and 2 from J, leaving 23 bases between them. Germline-derived CDR1 and CDR2 are SEHNR and FQNEAQ (reference sequence).

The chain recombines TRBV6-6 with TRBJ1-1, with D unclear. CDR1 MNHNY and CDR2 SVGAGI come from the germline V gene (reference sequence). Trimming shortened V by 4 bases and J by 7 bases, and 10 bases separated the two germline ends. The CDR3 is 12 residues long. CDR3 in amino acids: CASSSDWGEAFF. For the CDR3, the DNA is TGTGCCAGCAGTTCGGACTGGGGTGAAGCTTTCTTT.

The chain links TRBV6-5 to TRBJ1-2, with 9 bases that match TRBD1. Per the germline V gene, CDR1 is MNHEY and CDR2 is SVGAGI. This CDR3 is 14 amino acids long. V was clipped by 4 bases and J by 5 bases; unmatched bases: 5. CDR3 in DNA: TGTGCCAGCAGTTCCCTGGACAGGGGTTATGGCTACACCTTC. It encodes CASSSLDRGYGYTF.

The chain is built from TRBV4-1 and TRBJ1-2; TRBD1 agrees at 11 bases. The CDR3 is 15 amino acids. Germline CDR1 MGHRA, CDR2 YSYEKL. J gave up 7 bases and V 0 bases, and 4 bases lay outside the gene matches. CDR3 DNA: TGCGCCAGCAGCCAAGATGGGGACAGGGGGTTTGGCTACACCTTC. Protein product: CASSQDGDRGFGYTF.

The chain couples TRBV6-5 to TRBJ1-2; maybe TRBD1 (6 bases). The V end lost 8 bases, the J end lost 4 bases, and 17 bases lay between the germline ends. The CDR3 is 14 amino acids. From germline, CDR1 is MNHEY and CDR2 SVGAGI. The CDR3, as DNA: TGTGCCAGCTCACGGGGGGGCCTTGGCTATGGCTACACCTTC. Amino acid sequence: CASSRGGLGYGYTF.

This chain's CDR3 is CASSVRREAGELFF. CDR3 DNA: TGTGCCAGCAGCGTACGCAGGGAGGCCGGGGAGCTGTTTTTT. The rearrangement joins TRBV9 to TRBJ2-2; possible D gene TRBD2, 6 bases. The germline CDR1 and CDR2 sequences are SGDLS and YYNGEE. The V gene lost 1 base and the J gene lost 6 bases, with 10 bases spanning the gap. The CDR3 runs to 14 residues.

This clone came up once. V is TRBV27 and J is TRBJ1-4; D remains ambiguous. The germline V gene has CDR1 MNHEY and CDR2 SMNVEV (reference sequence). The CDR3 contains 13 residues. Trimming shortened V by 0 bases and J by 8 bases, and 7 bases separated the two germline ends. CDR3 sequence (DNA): TGTGCCAGCAGTTTATCAGGAGGGGAAAAACTGTTTTTT. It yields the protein CASSLSGGEKLFF. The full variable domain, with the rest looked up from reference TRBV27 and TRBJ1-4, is EAQVTQNPRYLITVTGKKLTVTCSQNMNHEYMSWYRQDPGLGLRQIYYSMNVEVTDKGDVPEGYKVSRKEKRNFPLILESPSPNQTSLYFCASSLSGGEKLFFGSGTQLSVL.

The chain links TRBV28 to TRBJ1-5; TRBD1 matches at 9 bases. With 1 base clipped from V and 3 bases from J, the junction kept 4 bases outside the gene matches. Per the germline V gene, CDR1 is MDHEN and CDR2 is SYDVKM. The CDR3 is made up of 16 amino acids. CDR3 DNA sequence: TGTGCCAGCAGTTTATTTGGGACAGGGACCAATCAGCCCCAGCATTTT. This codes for CASSLFGTGTNQPQHF. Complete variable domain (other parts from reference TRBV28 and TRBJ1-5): DVKVTQSSRYLVKRTGEKVFLECVQDMDHENMFWYRQDPGLGLRLIYFSYDVKMKEKGDIPEGYSVSREKKERFSLILESASTNQTSMYLCASSLFGTGTNQPQHFGDGTRLSIL.

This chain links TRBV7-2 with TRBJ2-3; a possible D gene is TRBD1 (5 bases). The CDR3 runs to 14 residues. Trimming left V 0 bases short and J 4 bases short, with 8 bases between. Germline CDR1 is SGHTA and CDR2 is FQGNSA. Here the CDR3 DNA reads TGTGCCAGCAGCTTAGCGGGGCCTTCAGATACGCAGTATTTT. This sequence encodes CASSLAGPSDTQYF.

The CDR3, as DNA: TGTGCCAGCAGTGACTCGGAGAGTTCACCCCTCCACTTT. Amino acids: CASSDSESSPLHF. This chain joins TRBV6-4 and TRBJ1-6, with unresolved D. V lost 0 bases, J lost 9 bases, and 6 bases lay in between. Germline V gene sequence: CDR1 MRHNA, CDR2 SNTAGT. The CDR3 covers 13 residues.

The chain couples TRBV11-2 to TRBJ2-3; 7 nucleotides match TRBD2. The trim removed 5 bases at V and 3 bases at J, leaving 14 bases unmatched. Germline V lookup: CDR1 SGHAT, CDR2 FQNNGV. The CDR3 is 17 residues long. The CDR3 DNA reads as TGTGCCAGCAGCCGCGTGGGCGGGGGTAGTAGGACAGATACGCAGTATTTT. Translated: CASSRVGGGSRTDTQYF. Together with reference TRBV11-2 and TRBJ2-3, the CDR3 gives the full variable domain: EAGVAQSPRYKIIEKRQSVAFWCNPISGHATLYWYQQILGQGPKLLIQFQNNGVVDDSQLPKDRFSAERLKGVDSTLKIQPAKLEDSAVYLCASSRVGGGSRTDTQYFGPGTRLTVL.

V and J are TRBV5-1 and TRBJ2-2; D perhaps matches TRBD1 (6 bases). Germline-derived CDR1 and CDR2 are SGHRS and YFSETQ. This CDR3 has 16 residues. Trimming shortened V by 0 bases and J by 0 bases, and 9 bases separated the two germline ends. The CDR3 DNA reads TGCGCCAGCAGCTTGGCCAAGGGGGCGAACACCGGGGAGCTGTTTTTT. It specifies CASSLAKGANTGELFF.

CDR3 DNA: TGTGCCAGTAGTTCCCGAGTCGGGGCCCCGAACACTGAAGCTTTCTTT. This translates into CASSSRVGAPNTEAFF. V gene TRBV19 combines with J gene TRBJ1-1; D possibly corresponds to TRBD1 (5 bases). This CDR3 contains 16 residues. V was pared by 5 bases and J by 1 base, with 17 bases between. The germline V gene encodes CDR1 LNHDA and CDR2 SQIVND (reference sequence).

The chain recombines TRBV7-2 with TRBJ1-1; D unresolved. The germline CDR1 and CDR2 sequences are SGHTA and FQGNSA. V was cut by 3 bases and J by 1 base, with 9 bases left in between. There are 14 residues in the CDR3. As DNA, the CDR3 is TGTGCCAGCAGCTTCGTCCCGCCGAACACTGAAGCTTTCTTT. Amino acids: CASSFVPPNTEAFF.

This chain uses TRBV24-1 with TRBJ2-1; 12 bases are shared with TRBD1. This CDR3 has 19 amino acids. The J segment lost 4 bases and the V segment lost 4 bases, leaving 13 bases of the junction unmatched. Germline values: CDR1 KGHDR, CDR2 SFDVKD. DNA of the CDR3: TGTGCCACCAGTGAACGTGCGGGACAGGGGGCATTCCGGTACAATGAGCAGTTCTTC. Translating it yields CATSERAGQGAFRYNEQFF.

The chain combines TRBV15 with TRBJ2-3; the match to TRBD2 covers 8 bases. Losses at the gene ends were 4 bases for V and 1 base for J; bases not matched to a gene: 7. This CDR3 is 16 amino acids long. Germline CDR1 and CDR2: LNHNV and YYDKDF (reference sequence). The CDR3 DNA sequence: TGTGCCACCAGCACATCGCGGGGGGCCCGCACAGATACGCAGTATTTT. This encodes CATSTSRGARTDTQYF.

The CDR3 sequence is CASSLEFSPTQYF. The CDR3 DNA reads as TGTGCCAGCAGCTTAGAATTCTCCCCTACGCAGTATTTT. V is TRBV7-2 and J is TRBJ2-3; the D is unclear. This CDR3 region has 13 residues. V dropped 1 base and J dropped 8 bases, with 10 bases sitting between them. CDR1 and CDR2 from the germline V gene are SGHTA and FQGNSA.

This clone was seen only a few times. DNA of the CDR3: TGTGCCAGCAGCCGAGGGGGAACAGGGGGAAATGAGCAGTTCTTC. Protein: CASSRGGTGGNEQFF. The chain is built from TRBV6-5 and TRBJ2-1; 8 positions agree with TRBD1. Trimming at V came to 6 bases and at J to 7 bases, leaving 11 bases not matched to a gene. The germline V gene encodes CDR1 MNHEY and CDR2 SVGAGI. This CDR3 has 15 residues.

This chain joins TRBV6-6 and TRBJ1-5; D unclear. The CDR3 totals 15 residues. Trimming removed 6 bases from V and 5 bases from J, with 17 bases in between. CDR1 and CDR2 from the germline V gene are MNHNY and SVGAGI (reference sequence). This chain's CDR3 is CASSPKTDPHQPQHF. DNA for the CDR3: TGTGCCAGCAGCCCTAAAACAGACCCGCATCAGCCCCAGCATTTT.

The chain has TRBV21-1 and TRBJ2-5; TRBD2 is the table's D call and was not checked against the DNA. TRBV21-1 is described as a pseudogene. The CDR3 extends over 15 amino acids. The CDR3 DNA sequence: TGTGCCAGCAGGACCGACGAGGGTTACCAAGAGACCCAGTACTTC. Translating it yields CASRTDEGYQETQYF.

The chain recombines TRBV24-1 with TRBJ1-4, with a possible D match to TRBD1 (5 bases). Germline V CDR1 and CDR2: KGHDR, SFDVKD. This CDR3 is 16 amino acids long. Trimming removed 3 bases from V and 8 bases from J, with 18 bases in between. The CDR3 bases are TGTGCCACCAGTGATGCCAAGCAGGGTAAAAGAGAAAAACTGTTTTTT. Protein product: CATSDAKQGKREKLFF.

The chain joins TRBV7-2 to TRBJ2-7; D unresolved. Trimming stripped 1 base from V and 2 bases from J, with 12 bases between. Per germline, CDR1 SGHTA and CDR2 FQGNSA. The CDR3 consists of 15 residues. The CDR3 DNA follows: TGTGCCAGCAGCTTAGAGCCAGGTAGGACCTACGAGCAGTACTTC. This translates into CASSLEPGRTYEQYF.

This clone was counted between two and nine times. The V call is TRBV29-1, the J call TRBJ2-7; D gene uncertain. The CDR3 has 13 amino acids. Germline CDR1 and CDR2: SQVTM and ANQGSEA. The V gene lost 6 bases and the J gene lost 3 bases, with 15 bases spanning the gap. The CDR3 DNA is TGCAGCGTGACCGTGGGAACCAACTACGAGCAGTACTTC. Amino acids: CSVTVGTNYEQYF.

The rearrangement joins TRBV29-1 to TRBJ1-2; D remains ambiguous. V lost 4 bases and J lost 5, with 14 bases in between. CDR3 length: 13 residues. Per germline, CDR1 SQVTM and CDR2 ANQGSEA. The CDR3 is CSVGQSEVYGYTF. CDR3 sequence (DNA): TGCAGCGTTGGTCAGTCAGAAGTTTATGGCTACACCTTC.

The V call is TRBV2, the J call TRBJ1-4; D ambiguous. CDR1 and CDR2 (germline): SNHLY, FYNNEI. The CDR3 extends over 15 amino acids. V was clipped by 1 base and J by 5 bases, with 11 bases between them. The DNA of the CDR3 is TGTGCCAGCAGTGAAGTGAGGAAGTCAAATGAAAAACTGTTTTTT. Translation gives CASSEVRKSNEKLFF.